This entry describes one T cell receptor (beta chain). Its cognate antigen is unknown. The PCR ran on 60 Vbeta and 13 Jbeta primers. Assay: immunoSEQ multiplex PCR; the TCRdb copy retains only in-frame clones and omits some. The sample holds 110,000 to 150,000 clones, roughly four fifths seen once. The data are from a study of cytomegalovirus exposure and HLA in healthy donors. Study-level information: Around 77% of 398 genotyped donors fell in the Caucasian-associated ancestry cluster.

The ends lost 4 bases at V and 5 bases at J; junction bases unmatched: 8. Germline V CDR1 and CDR2: SGHRS, YFSETQ. There are 14 residues in the CDR3. General study findings and limits: A highly shared variant cluster was judged a likely technical artifact. The study designated around 150 TCR beta chains cytomegalovirus-associated. When analyzed later, the rates of TCR association showed variation by HLA locus, with DRB1 the most and HLA-C the fewest.

The rearrangement joins TRBV5-1 to TRBJ2-7; 8 positions agree with TRBD1. The sample was PBMCs. The receptor comes from a woman aged 55-75 years in good health and CMV-seropositive. CDR3 sequence reads: CASSPDRGNDEQYF. Written as DNA, the CDR3 is TGCGCCAGCAGCCCAGACAGGGGTAACGACGAGCAGTACTTC.